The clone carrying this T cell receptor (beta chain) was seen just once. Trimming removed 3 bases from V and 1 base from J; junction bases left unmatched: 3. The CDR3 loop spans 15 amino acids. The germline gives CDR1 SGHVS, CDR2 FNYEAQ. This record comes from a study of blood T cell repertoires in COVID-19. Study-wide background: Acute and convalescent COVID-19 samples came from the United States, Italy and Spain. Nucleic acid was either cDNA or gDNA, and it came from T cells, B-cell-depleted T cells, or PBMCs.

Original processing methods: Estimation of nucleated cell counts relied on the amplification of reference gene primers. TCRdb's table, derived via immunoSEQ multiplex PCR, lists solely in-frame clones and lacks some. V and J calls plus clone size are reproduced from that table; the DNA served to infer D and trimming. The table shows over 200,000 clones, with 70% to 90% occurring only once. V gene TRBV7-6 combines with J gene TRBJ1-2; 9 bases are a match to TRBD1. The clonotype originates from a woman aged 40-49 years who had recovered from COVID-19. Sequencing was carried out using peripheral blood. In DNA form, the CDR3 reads TGTGCCAGCAGCTTCCGACAGGGGGTTAACTATGGCTACACCTTC. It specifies CASSFRQGVNYGYTF.